This is a list of T cell receptor beta chains from one sample in a study of T-cell reconstitution after alpha-beta-depleted transplantation in children. TCRdb itself ran the PCR reads through MiXCR, one entry per CDR3 protein. There are 250,000 to 400,000 distinct CDR3 sequences in the sample; approximately 23% occur only once, and about 10% lies in the top ten. The sequenced sample was PBMCs, mostly from graft donor cells, obtained 180 days after TCRalphabeta/CD19-depleted stem cell transplant. These receptors came from a male patient younger than 18 who had a stem cell transplant for acute lymphoblastic leukemia, so the T cells may come from the graft donor. The CDR3 runs from the conserved cysteine through the conserved F or W. D genes are given only for firm matches.

.	TRBJ1-1	TRBV12-3/TRBV12-4	CASSNMRYEAFF
.	TRBJ2-7	TRBV6-5	CASSYYENSYEQYF
.	TRBJ2-1	TRBV5-1	CATNPGPPSEQFF
.	TRBJ2-6	TRBV6-5	CASSSGANVLTF
.	TRBJ1-2	TRBV6-5	CASRSGDRGYTF
.	TRBJ2-3	TRBV9	CASSVSHPDTQYF
.	TRBJ2-3	TRBV6-5	CASSYSGDTDTKYF
TRBD2	TRBJ2-7	TRBV10-3	CAISESGGSPTYEQYF
TRBD1	TRBJ1-1	TRBV12-5	CASAGTGASMNTEAFF
.	TRBJ2-7	TRBV7-8	CASSLGEPFFGSEQYF
.	TRBJ2-1	TRBV6-6	CASSTGPYNEQFF
.	TRBJ1-1	TRBV12-3/TRBV12-4	CASGSQLMNTEAFF
TRBD2	TRBJ2-7	TRBV14	CASSQRSSGRNEQYF
.	TRBJ1-1	TRBV25-1	CASSDLGGFEAFF
.	TRBJ1-4	TRBV20-1	CSATPDSRKLFF
TRBD2	TRBJ2-7	TRBV20-1	CSATAGASYEQYF
.	TRBJ2-2	TRBV20-1	CSAPVLAAPTGELFF
.	TRBJ2-7	TRBV10-2	CASSEPSSFPQYF
.	TRBJ2-4	TRBV5-1	CASSLDPRAVGKNIQYF
.	TRBJ2-3	TRBV10-3	CATNGRDSTDTQYF
TRBD1	TRBJ1-2	TRBV4-1	CASSQDPGGGGYGYTF
.	TRBJ1-6	TRBV20-1	CSAGLRGSYNSPLHF
.	TRBJ1-3	TRBV5-8	CASSSMGFVGNTIYF
.	TRBJ2-7	TRBV18	CASSPRLQRRNHNEQYF
.	TRBJ2-1	TRBV25-1	CASSEAHEQFF
TRBD2	TRBJ2-2	TRBV5-1	CASRPGLGDPGELFF
.	TRBJ1-1	TRBV7-2	CASSLSPATSSEAFF
.	TRBJ1-4	TRBV9	CASSVRGNEKLFF
.	TRBJ2-7	TRBV12-3/TRBV12-4	CASSFSRESYEQYF
.	TRBJ2-7	TRBV6-1	CASSVTGYYEQYF
.	TRBJ2-7	TRBV11-1	CASSLAATGGLYEQYF
.	TRBJ2-3	TRBV4-1	CASSHADYLDTQYF
.	TRBJ2-7	TRBV28	CASSHGLQAAYEQYF
.	TRBJ2-5	TRBV10-3	CAISELNIGAYQETQYF
.	TRBJ1-2	TRBV6-5	CASSYSERRYGYTF
.	TRBJ1-3	TRBV5-1	CASSDGQTHSGNTIYF
TRBD2	TRBJ2-7	TRBV6-2/TRBV6-3	CASRKSQSSGRRYEQYF
.	TRBJ1-6	TRBV7-6	CASSLDLGGSPLHF
TRBD1	TRBJ1-1	TRBV11-1	CASSLGKGAKAVNTEAFF
.	TRBJ2-1	TRBV20-1	CSLRLDPNEQFF
.	TRBJ1-3	TRBV6-1	CASSAPDNSPPGNTIYF
.	TRBJ2-7	TRBV27	CASSLEAGYEQYF
.	TRBJ2-5	TRBV14	CASSQDLGGVQETQYF
.	TRBJ1-1	TRBV18	CASSLTVPPTEAFF
.	TRBJ1-6	TRBV4-1	CASSQGTARSYNSPLHF
TRBD1	TRBJ2-5	TRBV12-3/TRBV12-4	CASSLALTGGGFVETQYF
TRBD2	TRBJ2-1	TRBV7-3	CASSLVGATSGRSYNEQFF
.	TRBJ2-1	TRBV5-1	CASSFLTGSSYNEQFF
TRBD1	TRBJ1-1	TRBV5-5	CASSSMTGTGVLLEAFF
.	TRBJ1-1	TRBV5-1	CASSSSPGTETEAFF
.	TRBJ1-1	TRBV20-1	CRQDRNTEAFF
.	TRBJ2-7	TRBV5-6	CASSLGSGSEQYF
.	TRBJ1-1	TRBV7-3	CASSLTEGMNTEAFF
TRBD1	TRBJ1-2	TRBV20-1	CSARLDRGVGYTF
TRBD2	TRBJ2-1	TRBV4-1	CASSQDWGLAWDEQFF
.	TRBJ2-1	TRBV9	CASSVTTNEQFF
.	TRBJ2-7	TRBV7-6	CASSSPTRREQYF
.	TRBJ2-7	TRBV19	CASSIAGQSYEQYF